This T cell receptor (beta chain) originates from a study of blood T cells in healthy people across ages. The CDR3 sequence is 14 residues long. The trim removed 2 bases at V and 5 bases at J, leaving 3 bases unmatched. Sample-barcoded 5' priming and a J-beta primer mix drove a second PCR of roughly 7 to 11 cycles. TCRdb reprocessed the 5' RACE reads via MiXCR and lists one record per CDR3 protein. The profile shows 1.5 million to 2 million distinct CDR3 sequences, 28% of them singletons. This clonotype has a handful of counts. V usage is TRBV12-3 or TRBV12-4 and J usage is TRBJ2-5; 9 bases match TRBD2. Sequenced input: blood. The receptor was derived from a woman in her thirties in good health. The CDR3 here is CASSLRGRDETQYF. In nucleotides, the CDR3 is TGTGCCAGCAGTTTACGCGGGAGGGACGAGACCCAGTACTTC.